This T cell receptor beta chain was found in a study of shared clonotypes between healthy human individuals. The protocol was immunoSEQ multiplex PCR, while the TCRdb copy is restricted to in-frame clones and leaves out a portion. This table holds some 300,000 clones, 73% found once. The CDR3 length is 12 residues. The V end was cut by 7 bases, the J end by 4 bases, with 13 bases between. Germline CDR1 and CDR2: SQVTM and ANQGSEA. This sequence was found in a man aged 25 to 40 in good health. Input material: memory CD4+ T cells sorted from blood. As for subset: CD45RA-negative fraction. The gene calls are TRBV29-1 and TRBJ2-5; the D is unclear. The CDR3 loop reads CSADLVGETQYF. CDR3 DNA sequence: TGCAGCGCCGACCTAGTGGGAGAGACCCAGTACTTC.